This TCR beta chain was found in a study of CD8 T cells in Susac syndrome. The authors reverse transcribed roughly 0.5 to 1 ug RNA with random hexamers. An immunoSEQ multiplex PCR generated amplified TCR beta CDR3 products spanning 54 Vbeta and 13 Jbeta. From the immunoSEQ multiplex PCR reads, TCRdb called clonotypes with MiXCR, one entry per CDR3 protein. Altogether 78,000 or so distinct CDR3 sequences are present, about 95% being singletons, with the ten largest covering 0.3% to 0.4%. Trimming stripped 0 bases from V and 4 bases from J, with 11 bases between. The CDR3 consists of 15 residues. CDR1 MNHEY and CDR2 SVGAGI come from the germline V gene. Sequencing of TCR beta was performed on blood CD8+ and CD4+ T cells. Stable or active relapsing-remitting multiple sclerosis, untreated and meeting revised McDonald criteria, defined the controls. TEMRA cells were FACS-enriched, with CD8+ and CD4+ T cells isolated negatively.

The chain carries TRBV6-5 and TRBJ2-3, with a possible D match to TRBD1 (6 bases). The specimen was CD8+ T cells from PBMCs. The TCR originated in a human donor with multiple sclerosis. CDR3 loop: CASSYSWTASDTQYF. Written as DNA, the CDR3 is TGTGCCAGCAGTTACTCGTGGACAGCTTCAGATACGCAGTATTTT.